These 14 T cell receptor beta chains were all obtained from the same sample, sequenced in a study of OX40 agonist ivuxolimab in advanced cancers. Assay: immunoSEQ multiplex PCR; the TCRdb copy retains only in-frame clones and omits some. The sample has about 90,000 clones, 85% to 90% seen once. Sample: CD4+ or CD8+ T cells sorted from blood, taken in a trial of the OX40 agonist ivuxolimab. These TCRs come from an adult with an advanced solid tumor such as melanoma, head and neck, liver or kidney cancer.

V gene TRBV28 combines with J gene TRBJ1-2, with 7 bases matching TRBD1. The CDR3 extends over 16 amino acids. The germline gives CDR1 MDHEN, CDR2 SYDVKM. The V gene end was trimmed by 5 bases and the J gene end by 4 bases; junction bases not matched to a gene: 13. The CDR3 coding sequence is TGTGCCAGCAGTCCCTCCCGAGGGCAGGGGGGCTATGGCTACACCTTC. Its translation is CASSPSRGQGGYGYTF.

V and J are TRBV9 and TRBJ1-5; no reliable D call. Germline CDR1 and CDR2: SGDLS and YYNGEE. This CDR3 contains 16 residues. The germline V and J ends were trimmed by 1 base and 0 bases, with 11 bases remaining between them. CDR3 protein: CASSVSGGFSNQPQHF. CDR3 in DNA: TGTGCCAGCAGCGTATCTGGCGGATTTAGCAATCAGCCCCAGCATTTT.

The CDR3 region is CASSSRNSPLHF. For the CDR3, the DNA is TGTGCCAGCAGCTCCAGGAATTCACCCCTCCACTTT. V gene TRBV5-4 combines with J gene TRBJ1-6; D remains unclear. The CDR3 runs to 12 residues. The germline V and J ends were trimmed by 3 bases and 7 bases, with 5 bases remaining between them. Germline values: CDR1 SGHNT, CDR2 YYREEE (reference sequence).

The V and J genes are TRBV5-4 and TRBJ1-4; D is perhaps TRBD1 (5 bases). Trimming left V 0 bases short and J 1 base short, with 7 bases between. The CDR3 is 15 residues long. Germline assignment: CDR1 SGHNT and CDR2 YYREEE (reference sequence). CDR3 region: CASSLAGGTNEKLFF. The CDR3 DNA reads TGTGCCAGCAGCTTGGCCGGGGGAACTAATGAAAAACTGTTTTTT.

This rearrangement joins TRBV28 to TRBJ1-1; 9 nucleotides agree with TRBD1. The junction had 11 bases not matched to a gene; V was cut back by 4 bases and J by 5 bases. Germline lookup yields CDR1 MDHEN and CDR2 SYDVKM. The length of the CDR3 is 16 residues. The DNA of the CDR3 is TGTGCCAGCAGTTCCGGGACAGGGTTTGGAAAGACTGAAGCTTTCTTT. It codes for CASSSGTGFGKTEAFF.

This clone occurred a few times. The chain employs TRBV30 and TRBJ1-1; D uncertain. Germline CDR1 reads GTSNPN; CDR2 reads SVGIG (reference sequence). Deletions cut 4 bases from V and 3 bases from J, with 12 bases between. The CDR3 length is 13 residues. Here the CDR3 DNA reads TGTGCCTGGAAAAGGGCCTTCTACACTGAAGCTTTCTTT. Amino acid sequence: CAWKRAFYTEAFF.

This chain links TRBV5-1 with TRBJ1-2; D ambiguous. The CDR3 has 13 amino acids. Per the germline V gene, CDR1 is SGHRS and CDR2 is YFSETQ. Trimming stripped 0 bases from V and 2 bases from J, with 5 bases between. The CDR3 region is CASSLAGNYGYTF. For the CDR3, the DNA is TGCGCCAGCAGCTTGGCGGGGAACTATGGCTACACCTTC.

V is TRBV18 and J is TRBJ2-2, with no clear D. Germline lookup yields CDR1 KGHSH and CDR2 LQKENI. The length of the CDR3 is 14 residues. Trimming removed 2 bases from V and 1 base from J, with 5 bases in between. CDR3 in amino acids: CASSPSGNTGELFF. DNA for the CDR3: TGTGCCAGCTCACCATCCGGGAACACCGGGGAGCTGTTTTTT.

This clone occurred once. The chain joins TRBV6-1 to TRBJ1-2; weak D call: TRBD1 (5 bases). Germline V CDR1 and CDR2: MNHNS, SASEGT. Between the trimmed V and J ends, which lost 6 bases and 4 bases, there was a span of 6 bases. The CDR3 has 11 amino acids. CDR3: CASRTAYGYTF. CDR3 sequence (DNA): TGTGCCAGCAGGACAGCCTATGGCTACACCTTC.

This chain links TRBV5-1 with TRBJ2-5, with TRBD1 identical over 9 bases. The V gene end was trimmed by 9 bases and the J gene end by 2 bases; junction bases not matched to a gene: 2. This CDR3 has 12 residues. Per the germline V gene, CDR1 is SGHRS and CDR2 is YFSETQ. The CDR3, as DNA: TGCGCCACCGGGACAGGGCAAGAGACCCAGTACTTC. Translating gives CATGTGQETQYF. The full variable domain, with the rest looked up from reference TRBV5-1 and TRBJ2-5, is KAGVTQTPRYLIKTRGQQVTLSCSPISGHRSVSWYQQTPGQGLQFLFEYFSETQRNKGNFPGRFSGRQFSNSRSEMNVSTLELGDSALYLCATGTGQETQYFGPGTRLLVL.

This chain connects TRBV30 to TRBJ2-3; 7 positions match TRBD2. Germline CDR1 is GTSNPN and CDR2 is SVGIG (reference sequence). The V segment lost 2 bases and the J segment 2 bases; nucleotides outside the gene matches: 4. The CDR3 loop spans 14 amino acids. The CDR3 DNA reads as TGTGCCTGGAGTATGGGACTACCCACAGATACGCAGTATTTT. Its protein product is CAWSMGLPTDTQYF.

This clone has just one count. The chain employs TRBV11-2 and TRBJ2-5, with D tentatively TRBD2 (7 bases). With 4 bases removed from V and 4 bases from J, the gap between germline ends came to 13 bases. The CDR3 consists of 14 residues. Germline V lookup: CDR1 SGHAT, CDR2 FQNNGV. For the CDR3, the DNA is TGTGCCAGCAGCTCCCCCCGGGGGGCAGAGACCCAGTACTTC. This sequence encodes CASSSPRGAETQYF.

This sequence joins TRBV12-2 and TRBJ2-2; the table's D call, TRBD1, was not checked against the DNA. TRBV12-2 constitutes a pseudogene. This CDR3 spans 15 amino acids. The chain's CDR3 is CASRFKGLCHGELFF. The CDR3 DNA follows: TGTGCAAGTCGCTTCAAGGGGTTGTGTCACGGGGAGCTGTTTTTT.

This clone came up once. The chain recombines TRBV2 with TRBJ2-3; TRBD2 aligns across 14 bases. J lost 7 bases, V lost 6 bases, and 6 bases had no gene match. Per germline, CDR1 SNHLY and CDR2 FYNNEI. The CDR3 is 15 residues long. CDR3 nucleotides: TGTGCCAGCAGACGACTAGCGGGGGGGCAAAATACGCAGTATTTT. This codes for CASRRLAGGQNTQYF.